This T cell receptor beta chain was identified in a study of blood T cell repertoires in COVID-19. Across the whole study: Sites across the United States, Italy and Spain contributed samples from acute and convalescent COVID-19. T cells, B-cell-depleted T cells, or PBMCs provided the cDNA or gDNA that served as material.

The authors' processing: How many nucleated cells were present was estimated from reference gene primer amplification. Libraries were prepared by immunoSEQ multiplex PCR; TCRdb keeps only in-frame clonotypes and omits some of them. V and J calls and clone size follow that table, whereas D and trimming were derived from the DNA. The sample carries approximately 30,000 clones, approximately 89% recorded once. The source material was peripheral blood. This TCR derives from a human donor in a cohort sampled during active COVID-19.

DNA of the CDR3: TGTGCCAGCAGCTTAACACCGCCCCATAGGGGTGAAAAACTGTTTTTT. Protein sequence: CASSLTPPHRGEKLFF. This rearrangement joins TRBV7-2 to TRBJ1-4; D may be TRBD1 (5 bases). Trimming took off 2 bases at V and 7 bases at J, with 17 bases between the two ends. From germline, CDR1 is SGHTA and CDR2 FQGNSA. CDR3 size: 16 residues.